Below, 19 T cell receptor beta chains from the same sample are listed, as sequenced in a study of blood T cell repertoires in COVID-19. This table comes from immunoSEQ multiplex PCR, and its TCRdb copy is limited to in-frame clones, with some not included. The repertoire holds roughly 240,000 clones, with around 85% as singletons. Source material: peripheral blood. Source of these receptors: a man aged 50 to 59 with COVID-19, enrolled during active disease.

The gene calls are TRBV7-2 and TRBJ2-7; 10 nucleotides line up with TRBD1. J was trimmed by 4 bases and V by 2 bases; bases with no gene match: 8. This CDR3 region has 16 residues. Germline values: CDR1 SGHTA, CDR2 FQGNSA. DNA of the CDR3: TGTGCCAGCAGCTTAATCTCGGGACAGGGGATTTACGAGCAGTACTTC. As protein: CASSLISGQGIYEQYF.

This clone turned up a few times. This chain uses TRBV24-1 with TRBJ1-2; D unclear. Per germline, CDR1 KGHDR and CDR2 SFDVKD. CDR3 length: 15 amino acids. Trimming pared 4 bases from V and 8 bases from J, leaving 19 bases between. The DNA of the CDR3 is TGTGCCACCAGTGACCGAACCTCTAAAACCCTGGGCTACACCTTC. Protein product: CATSDRTSKTLGYTF.

This chain joins TRBV19 and TRBJ1-4, with TRBD1 matching 8 bases. Germline CDR1 is LNHDA and CDR2 is SQIVND (reference sequence). The junction had 3 bases not matched to a gene; V was cut back by 6 bases and J by 3 bases. This CDR3 has 14 residues. The CDR3 coding sequence is TGTGCCAGTAGGGACAGGGCGGCTAATGAAAAACTGTTTTTT. Translating gives CASRDRAANEKLFF.

V usage is TRBV10-3 and J usage is TRBJ1-2, with 7 bases fitting TRBD1. V lost 0 bases and J lost 2; bases outside the gene matches: 6. CDR1 is ENHRY and CDR2 is SYGVKD in the germline V gene. The CDR3 extends over 16 amino acids. This chain's CDR3 is CAISESNRGGNYGYTF. The CDR3 nucleotides are TGTGCCATCAGTGAGTCGAACAGGGGTGGGAACTATGGCTACACCTTC.

J is TRBJ1-1 and V is TRBV2; 7 bases are a match to TRBD1. Looked up from germline, CDR1 is SNHLY and CDR2 is FYNNEI. J was trimmed by 3 bases and V by 1 base; bases with no gene match: 14. The CDR3 is 18 residues long. CDR3 region: CASSEGGTDWLDYTEAFF. The CDR3 DNA is TGTGCCAGCAGTGAAGGGGGGACAGATTGGCTCGATTACACTGAAGCTTTCTTT.

The rearrangement joins TRBV30 to TRBJ1-1; D might be TRBD1 (5 bases). Germline V gives CDR1 GTSNPN, CDR2 SVGIG (reference sequence). The CDR3 covers 15 residues. Trimming cost V 1 base and J 0 bases, with 12 bases left between them. CDR3 sequence (DNA): TGTGCCTGGAGTGGAATGGGGCCGCTGAACACTGAAGCTTTCTTT. It encodes CAWSGMGPLNTEAFF.

The chain employs TRBV30 and TRBJ1-6; tentatively, D is TRBD1 (6 bases). The CDR3 consists of 13 residues. V shed 6 bases and J shed 6 bases, with 12 bases lying between them. Germline loops: CDR1 GTSNPN, CDR2 SVGIG (reference sequence). In DNA, the CDR3 is TGTGCCTGCGCTGGACAGCTTAATTCACCCCTCCACTTT. Its translation is CACAGQLNSPLHF. The full variable domain, with the rest looked up from reference TRBV30 and TRBJ1-6, is SQTIHQWPATLVQPVGSPLSLECTVEGTSNPNLYWYRQAAGRGLQLLFYSVGIGQISSEVPQNLSASRPQDRQFILSSKKLLLSDSGFYLCACAGQLNSPLHFGNGTRLTVT.

This chain connects TRBV28 to TRBJ2-7; D not resolved. The V end was cut by 6 bases, the J end by 3 bases, with 12 bases between. The CDR3 runs to 13 residues. Looked up from germline, CDR1 is MDHEN and CDR2 is SYDVKM. The CDR3 is CASSTTTGYEQYF. The CDR3 bases are TGTGCCAGCAGCACTACCACCGGCTACGAGCAGTACTTC.

The CDR3 DNA follows: TGCGCCAGCAGCAAGGGACAGAGGGACACAGATACGCAGTATTTT. Its translation: CASSKGQRDTDTQYF. The chain joins TRBV5-1 to TRBJ2-3; 7 bases agree with TRBD1. This CDR3 region has 15 residues. Germline assignment: CDR1 SGHRS and CDR2 YFSETQ. The junction had 7 bases not matched to a gene; V was cut back by 4 bases and J by 2 bases.

This chain links TRBV7-9 with TRBJ1-2, with D perhaps TRBD1 (5 bases). The CDR3 consists of 11 residues. Trimming left V 8 bases short and J 4 bases short, with 8 bases between. The germline gives CDR1 SEHNR, CDR2 FQNEAQ (reference sequence). DNA of the CDR3: TGTGCCAGCGCGGGGGGCTATGGCTACACCTTC. As protein: CASAGGYGYTF.

The genes are TRBV9 and TRBJ2-1, with no clear D. V dropped 1 base and J dropped 9 bases, with 11 bases sitting between them. Germline CDR1 SGDLS, CDR2 YYNGEE. The CDR3 contains 13 residues. The DNA of the CDR3 is TGTGCCAGCAGCGTACATCTTTCCGGTGAGCAGTTCTTC. Protein: CASSVHLSGEQFF.

The chain links TRBV19 to TRBJ1-2; TRBD1 matches at 8 bases. V shed 6 bases and J 6 bases; nucleotides not matched to a gene: 9. CDR3 length: 14 amino acids. Germline-derived CDR1 and CDR2 are LNHDA and SQIVND (reference sequence). CDR3 DNA: TGTGCCAGTAGGCAAGACAGGGGTAGTAATGGCTACACCTTC. Its translation is CASRQDRGSNGYTF.

The CDR3 region is CASSLGQGPNGYTF. The CDR3 bases are TGTGCCAGCTCACTCGGACAGGGCCCAAATGGCTACACCTTC. This chain uses TRBV18 with TRBJ1-2; the match to TRBD1 covers 8 bases. Germline-derived CDR1 and CDR2 are KGHSH and LQKENI. The CDR3 runs 14 residues. Losses at the gene ends were 4 bases for V and 6 bases for J; bases not matched to a gene: 7.

This chain joins TRBV14 and TRBJ1-1; D is ambiguous. Looked up from germline, CDR1 is SGHDN and CDR2 is FVKESK. V lost 1 base and J 4 bases, leaving 25 bases between the germline ends. The CDR3 extends over 19 amino acids. The CDR3 sequence: CASSQVPRQSEVVTTEAFF. In nucleotides, the CDR3 is TGTGCCAGCAGCCAAGTTCCGAGGCAGTCCGAGGTCGTAACCACTGAAGCTTTCTTT.

The chain uses TRBV9 and TRBJ2-7, with 7 bases that match TRBD2. CDR1 is SGDLS, CDR2 YYNGEE, per germline. The ends lost 1 base at V and 6 bases at J; junction bases unmatched: 7. The length of the CDR3 is 14 residues. As DNA, the CDR3 is TGTGCCAGCAGCGTATCCTGGGGGGGAGGCGAGCAGTACTTC. Amino acids: CASSVSWGGGEQYF.

V usage is TRBV9 and J usage is TRBJ2-7; TRBD2 aligns across 14 bases. J was trimmed by 6 bases and V by 3 bases; bases with no gene match: 2. Germline assignment: CDR1 SGDLS and CDR2 YYNGEE. The CDR3 runs 14 residues. The CDR3 DNA reads as TGTGCCAGCAGCGCCGGGACTAGCGGGGGCGAGCAGTACTTC. Protein product: CASSAGTSGGEQYF.

This clone was found once. The rearrangement uses TRBV15 and TRBJ1-3, with D possibly matching TRBD1 (5 bases). Trimming stripped 1 base from V and 0 bases from J, with 10 bases between. The CDR3 has 16 amino acids. Germline V gene data show CDR1 as LNHNV and CDR2 as YYDKDF (reference sequence). Here the CDR3 DNA reads TGTGCCACCAGCAGAGTTGGGGCCTACTCTGGAAACACCATATATTTT. Amino acids: CATSRVGAYSGNTIYF.

About this clone itself: A junction boundary mismatches the germline segment, possibly from a read error. This chain joins TRBV7-2 and TRBJ2-7; a possible D gene is TRBD1 (6 bases). Looked up from germline, CDR1 is SGHTA and CDR2 is FQGNSA. The CDR3 spans 11 residues. The CDR3 DNA is TGTGCCAGCAGCCCCCTGACAGGAGTAAACTTC. As protein: CASSPLTGVNF.

This chain uses TRBV7-9 with TRBJ2-5; TRBD1 matches at 8 bases. Germline V CDR1 and CDR2: SEHNR, FQNEAQ (reference sequence). V shed 4 bases, J shed 3 bases, and the junction held 4 bases outside the gene matches. The CDR3 is made up of 14 amino acids. Written as DNA, the CDR3 is TGTGCCAGCAGCTCCCCGGACAGGGAAGAGACCCAGTACTTC. Its translation is CASSSPDREETQYF.